The rows below give T cell receptor beta chains drawn from one sample of a study of CD8 T cells in Susac syndrome. TCRdb processed the immunoSEQ multiplex PCR reads anew with MiXCR; each CDR3 protein has one entry. The repertoire holds some 110,000 distinct CDR3 sequences, with 85% to 95% as singletons. Material for sequencing was CD4+ T cells from PBMCs. These receptors were taken from a human donor with multiple sclerosis. The CDR3 runs from the conserved cysteine through the conserved F or W. The D gene is left open where the match is weak. Clone size is given for some rows only: seen once, a few or many times, or a class if the clone is expanded.

NA	NA	TRBV6-5	TRBJ1-6	CASSYSIFQGRILHSPLHF	TGTGCCAGCAGTTACTCGATCTTCCAGGGACGGATTTTACATTCACCCCTCCACTTT
NA	NA	TRBV5-4	TRBJ1-2	CASSPPKGNGYGYTF	TGTGCCAGCAGCCCCCCGAAAGGGAACGGCTATGGCTACACCTTC
few	NA	TRBV20-1	TRBJ1-1	CSARDGNTEAFF	TGCAGTGCTAGAGATGGGAACACTGAAGCTTTCTTT
NA	TRBD2	TRBV4-1	TRBJ2-1	CASSQELAEVQFF	TGCGCCAGCAGCCAAGAGCTAGCGGAAGTGCAGTTCTTC
NA	TRBD1	TRBV5-1	TRBJ2-3	CASRTGFPTSTDTQYF	TGCGCCAGCAGGACAGGGTTCCCAACTAGCACAGATACGCAGTATTTT
NA	NA	TRBV6-1	TRBJ2-2	CASSEGLDTGELFF	TGTGCCAGCAGTGAAGGACTAGACACCGGGGAGCTGTTTTTT
NA	NA	TRBV2	TRBJ2-3	CASSEITDTQYF	TGTGCCAGCAGTGAAATAACAGATACGCAGTATTTT
NA	TRBD1	TRBV7-9	TRBJ1-1	CASSLGSTGGHTEAFF	TGTGCCAGCAGCTTAGGCTCGACAGGGGGCCACACTGAAGCTTTCTTT
NA	NA	TRBV4-1	TRBJ2-4	CASSQAGVVVNIQYF	TGCGCCAGCAGCCAGGCCGGTGTGGTAGTGAACATTCAGTACTTC
NA	NA	TRBV20-1	TRBJ1-1	CSARVFNPRGGMNTEAFF	TGCAGTGCTAGAGTGTTTAACCCCCGAGGGGGTATGAACACTGAAGCTTTCTTT
NA	TRBD2	TRBV28	TRBJ2-5	CASSLWTSGTKETQYF	TGTGCCAGCAGTTTATGGACTAGCGGAACCAAAGAGACCCAGTACTTC
NA	NA	TRBV5-1	TRBJ1-1	CASSLGGGNTEAFF	TGCGCCAGCAGCTTGGGGGGAGGGAACACTGAAGCTTTCTTT
NA	TRBD2	TRBV2	TRBJ2-4	CASSVHSGATGNIQYF	TGTGCCAGCAGTGTACACAGCGGGGCCACCGGGAACATTCAGTACTTC
NA	TRBD1	TRBV29-1	TRBJ1-5	CSVRSAQGELQHF	TGCAGCGTTAGGAGCGCCCAGGGGGAACTCCAGCATTTT
NA	NA	TRBV7-9	TRBJ1-2	CASSLASGPAGYTF	TGTGCCAGCAGCTTAGCGAGTGGGCCGGCTGGCTACACCTTC
NA	NA	TRBV6-4	TRBJ1-1	CASSEGGSNTEAFF	TGTGCCAGCAGTGAAGGGGGGTCGAACACTGAAGCTTTCTTT
NA	NA	TRBV12-3/TRBV12-4	TRBJ1-1	CASRTLRTGSEAFF	TGTGCCAGCAGGACCCTCAGGACCGGGTCTGAAGCTTTCTTT